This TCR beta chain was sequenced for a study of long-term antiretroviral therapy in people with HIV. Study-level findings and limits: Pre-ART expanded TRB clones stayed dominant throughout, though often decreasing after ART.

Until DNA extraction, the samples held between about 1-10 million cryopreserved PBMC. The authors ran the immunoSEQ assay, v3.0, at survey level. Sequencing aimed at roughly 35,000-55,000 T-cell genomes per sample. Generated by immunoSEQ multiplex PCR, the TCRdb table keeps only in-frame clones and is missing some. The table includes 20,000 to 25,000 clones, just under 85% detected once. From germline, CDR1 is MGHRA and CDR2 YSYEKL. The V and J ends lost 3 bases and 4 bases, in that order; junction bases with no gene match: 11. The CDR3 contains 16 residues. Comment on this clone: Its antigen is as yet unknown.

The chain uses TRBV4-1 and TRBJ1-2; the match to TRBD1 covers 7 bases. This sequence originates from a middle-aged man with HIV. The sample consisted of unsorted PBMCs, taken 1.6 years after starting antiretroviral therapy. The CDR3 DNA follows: TGCGCCAGCAGCCAGTCACCGGGACAGCAAGTCTATGGCTACACCTTC. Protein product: CASSQSPGQQVYGYTF.